This is a list of T cell receptor beta chains from one sample in a study of glioma-infiltrating T cells after dendritic cell vaccination. The assay was immunoSEQ multiplex PCR, and TCRdb's table has in-frame clones only and misses some. Among approximately 50,000 clones listed, approximately 90% were seen once. The sample was blood, taken after dendritic cell vaccination. These receptor sequences come from a human donor with glioblastoma. The CDR3 runs from the conserved cysteine through the conserved F or W. Only some rows state a clone size, as once, few, many or a class for expanded clones.

clone_size j_call v_call cdr3_length cdr3_aa
- TRBJ1-2 TRBV4-1 15 CASSLTNSGGYGYTF
- TRBJ2-1 TRBV19 15 CASSNGLAGVHEQFF
- TRBJ2-1 TRBV5-1 16 CASSPDEAGGRNEQFF
- TRBJ1-2 TRBV19 15 CASSIGTDKNYGYTF
- TRBJ1-4 TRBV5-1 16 CASSLGTAATNEKLFF
once TRBJ2-7 TRBV28 15 CASTPGRGTTYEQYF
- TRBJ2-1 TRBV19 14 CASSMSGGYNEQFF
- TRBJ1-1 TRBV7-9 14 CASSSRGRGTEAFF
- TRBJ2-5 TRBV6-1 14 CASRPDSTLGSQYF
- TRBJ2-1 TRBV15 13 CATSRDQNGEQFF
- TRBJ2-7 TRBV7-9 16 CASSLTSGRLGDEQYF
- TRBJ1-3 TRBV5-6 16 CASSLIGTGPGNTIYF
- TRBJ2-7 TRBV11-3 13 CASSLDRAGEQYF
- TRBJ2-1 TRBV7-8 16 CASSRLREGSYNEQFF
- TRBJ2-3 TRBV30 20 CAWSVVVLAGGPIKVDTQYF
- TRBJ2-7 TRBV9 13 CASSVAESYEQYF
- TRBJ2-1 TRBV7-8 17 CASKKLAVDSSYNEQFF
once TRBJ1-4 TRBV6-5 15 CASSLDRGPNEKLFF
- TRBJ1-2 TRBV5-1 14 CASSFPGQNYGYTF
- TRBJ2-1 TRBV5-1 15 CASSLALAGGDEQFF
- TRBJ2-5 TRBV5-1 14 CASSSLTSRETQYF
- TRBJ2-3 TRBV6-1 15 CASIARAFSTDTQYF
- TRBJ2-7 TRBV6-1 13 CASSEAQTYEQYF
- TRBJ2-7 TRBV5-1 15 CASSPISGGTYEQYF
- TRBJ1-1 TRBV9 15 CASSSGQGRATEAFF
- TRBJ2-5 TRBV5-1 16 CASSLGSARAQETQYF
- TRBJ2-2 TRBV27 16 CASSFEGARRVNGLFF
once TRBJ1-4 TRBV2 15 CASSVLGTGNEKLFF
- TRBJ1-4 TRBV28 15 CASSRPGVGSEKLFF
- TRBJ2-7 TRBV10-3 14 CAISVGRSSYEQYF
- TRBJ1-1 TRBV5-4 14 CASSLPDRGTEAFF
- TRBJ2-7 TRBV18 16 CASSPSLGSGVYEQYF
- TRBJ2-1 TRBV13 17 CASSTGLALAPYNEQFF
- TRBJ2-5 TRBV5-1 15 CASSFLSPGRETQYF
few TRBJ2-3 TRBV6-6 12 CASSWSQDTQYF
- TRBJ2-1 TRBV11-2 13 CASSLPVLNEQFF
- TRBJ2-1 TRBV2 16 CASRTSGRRSYNEQFF
- TRBJ1-1 TRBV4-2 16 CASSQEEGLLNTEAFF
- TRBJ2-2 TRBV10-1 17 CASSESKVAANTGELFF
- TRBJ1-2 TRBV6-5 11 CAIGTFYGYTF
- TRBJ1-1 TRBV27 16 CASSLYRTGGGTEAFF
- TRBJ1-1 TRBV5-1 15 CASSLDFVVNTEAFF
- TRBJ1-4 TRBV7-2 15 CASSQIQGESEKLFF
- TRBJ2-3 TRBV9 14 CASSPSGSTDTQYF
- TRBJ2-5 TRBV5-1 18 CASSLTGLAGGLETRQYF
- TRBJ2-1 TRBV2 15 CASKLLAGGPQEQFF
few TRBJ2-3 TRBV4-3 15 CASSSLAGGTDTQYF
- TRBJ2-7 TRBV19 14 CASSIGRSSYEQYF
- TRBJ2-1 TRBV5-1 15 CASSSRLSSYNEQFF
once TRBJ2-6 TRBV5-5 16 CASSLEGWTGANVLTF